This TCR beta chain was identified in a study of T cell responses to AZD1222 COVID-19 vaccine. General observations from the study: There were vaccine-associated CD4 TCRs across spike, dominant at 160-218 and 743-854. Per reports, nearly half of all spike-specific TCRs target regions that are unmutated in variants.

A remark on this clone: Its antigen is unidentified.

Sequencing was performed with immunoSEQ multiplex PCR; in TCRdb, only in-frame clones are kept and a portion is missing. In the table there are roughly 130,000 clones, about 88% of which are singletons. Trimming removed 3 bases at V and 2 bases at J, with 8 bases between. The CDR3 consists of 14 residues. Per germline, CDR1 LGHDT and CDR2 YNNKEL (reference sequence). The sequence was collected from an adult in good health. The chain couples TRBV3-1 (or the pseudogene TRBV3-2) to TRBJ1-3; possibly TRBD1 for D (5 bases). The starting material was peripheral blood, obtained on day 0 of AZD1222 vaccination. For the CDR3, the DNA is TGTGCCAGCAGCCAGGGGACGGCTGGAAACACCATATATTTT. It is translated as CASSQGTAGNTIYF.